One sample yielded the 20 T cell receptor beta chains listed below, sequenced in a study of radiotherapy plus CTLA-4 blockade in lung cancer. Libraries were prepared by immunoSEQ multiplex PCR; TCRdb keeps only in-frame clonotypes and omits some of them. The sample lists around 22,000 clones, 71% occurring once. Sequencing was performed on peripheral blood, taken from a patient treated with radiotherapy plus ipilimumab. Receptors originate from a human donor with non-small cell lung cancer whose response to radiotherapy plus ipilimumab could not be evaluated.

The chain joins TRBV15 to TRBJ2-4; tentative D call: TRBD1 (5 bases). The V end was cut by 0 bases, the J end by 0 bases, with 12 bases between. The CDR3 sequence is 17 residues long. Per the germline V gene, CDR1 is LNHNV and CDR2 is YYDKDF (reference sequence). CDR3 region: CATSRDAGFLAKNIQYF. The DNA of the CDR3 is TGTGCCACCAGCAGAGATGCAGGGTTTCTAGCCAAAAACATTCAGTACTTC.

The genes are TRBV29-1 and TRBJ2-1; D ambiguous. Germline V gene data show CDR1 as SQVTM and CDR2 as ANQGSEA. V shed 4 bases and J shed 13 bases, with 14 bases lying between them. This CDR3 has 11 residues. CDR3 nucleotide sequence: TGCAGCGTTGTCCGATCTGAGATCCAGTTCTTC. Its protein is CSVVRSEIQFF.

The gene calls are TRBV4-3 and TRBJ2-7; D may be TRBD2 (6 bases). This CDR3 has 13 residues. The germline V and J ends were trimmed by 0 bases and 6 bases, with 9 bases remaining between them. Germline values: CDR1 LGHNA, CDR2 YSLEER. The CDR3 reads CASSQDRGTEQYF. The CDR3 nucleotides are TGCGCCAGCAGCCAAGATCGGGGGACCGAGCAGTACTTC.

The J gene is TRBJ2-7, the V gene TRBV29-1, with TRBD2 as a possible D gene (6 bases). Trimming removed 4 bases at V and 0 bases at J, with 16 bases between. This CDR3 region has 15 residues. The germline V gene has CDR1 SQVTM and CDR2 ANQGSEA. The CDR3 sequence: CSVGGRGTGSYEQYF. In DNA form, the CDR3 reads TGCAGCGTTGGGGGTAGAGGGACTGGCTCCTACGAGCAGTACTTC.

The genes are TRBV7-3 and TRBJ2-3, with D unresolved. The V gene's germline CDR1 is SGHTA and CDR2 FQGTGA. CDR3 size: 13 residues. V was shortened by 2 bases and J by 3 bases, with 6 bases between the two germline ends. The CDR3 loop is CASSLDSTDTQYF. DNA for the CDR3: TGTGCCAGCAGCTTAGACTCAACAGATACGCAGTATTTT.

CDR3 sequence: CASSSIFPGQGLYEQYF. In DNA, the CDR3 is TGTGCCAGCAGCTCAATATTCCCGGGACAGGGGTTATACGAGCAGTACTTC. The chain carries TRBV7-9 and TRBJ2-7, with 10 bases aligning to TRBD1. V shed 4 bases, J shed 4 bases, and the junction held 13 bases outside the gene matches. Germline CDR1 and CDR2: SEHNR and FQNEAQ (reference sequence). This CDR3 has 17 residues.

This clone was detected a few times. The chain couples TRBV7-2 to TRBJ2-3; TRBD2 aligns across 10 bases. From germline, CDR1 is SGHTA and CDR2 FQGNSA. V shed 1 base and J 6 bases; nucleotides not matched to a gene: 7. The CDR3 contains 16 residues. CDR3 loop: CASSLEGLAGVDTQYF. In DNA form, the CDR3 reads TGTGCCAGCAGCTTAGAAGGGCTAGCGGGAGTGGATACGCAGTATTTT.

This sequence joins TRBV11-2 and TRBJ2-1; 7 bases agree with TRBD1. The V segment lost 5 bases and the J segment 14 bases; nucleotides outside the gene matches: 9. Germline CDR1 and CDR2: SGHAT and FQNNGV. CDR3 length equals 12 residues. The CDR3 region has the DNA TGTGCCAGCAGCCCCACTTCGGACAGGAAGTTCTTC. This gives the protein CASSPTSDRKFF.

The V gene is TRBV4-1, the J gene TRBJ2-5, with D possibly matching TRBD2 (6 bases). The CDR3 covers 16 residues. V dropped 0 bases and J dropped 9 bases, with 20 bases sitting between them. Germline V gene sequence: CDR1 MGHRA, CDR2 YSYEKL. Here the CDR3 DNA reads TGCGCCAGCAGCCAAGATACTTCGGGACTCCAGTCTCCCCAGTACTTC. It specifies CASSQDTSGLQSPQYF.

The rearrangement uses TRBV6-1 and TRBJ1-2; 8 nucleotides match TRBD1. The CDR3 length is 13 residues. V lost 9 bases, J lost 4 bases, and 7 bases stayed unmatched. CDR1 and CDR2 from the germline V gene are MNHNS and SASEGT. CDR3 coding DNA: TGTGCCAGTACCGGACAGGGAACCTATGGCTACACCTTC. Residues: CASTGQGTYGYTF.

The V call is TRBV5-1, the J call TRBJ1-1; TRBD1 matches 7 bases. CDR3 size: 15 residues. Germline CDR1 is SGHRS and CDR2 is YFSETQ. The junction had 9 bases not matched to a gene; V was cut back by 2 bases and J by 5 bases. The CDR3 reads CASSLTGVGRTEAFF. The CDR3 DNA sequence: TGCGCCAGCAGCTTAACAGGGGTAGGACGGACTGAAGCTTTCTTT.

This clone is a singleton in its sample. The V gene is TRBV19, the J gene TRBJ1-1, with 7 bases lining up with TRBD1. The CDR3 runs to 14 residues. Germline CDR1 LNHDA, CDR2 SQIVND (reference sequence). J was trimmed by 8 bases and V by 1 base; bases with no gene match: 7. DNA for the CDR3: TGTGCCAGTAGTATAGGAGGGACAGCCGAGGAAGCTTTCTTT. Its translation is CASSIGGTAEEAFF.

The chain recombines TRBV2 with TRBJ2-3; 9 bases are a match to TRBD1. J gave up 1 base and V 5 bases, and 1 base lay outside the gene matches. The germline gives CDR1 SNHLY, CDR2 FYNNEI. This CDR3 has 14 amino acids. The CDR3 protein is CASSWTGGTDTQYF. CDR3 bases: TGTGCCAGCAGTTGGACAGGGGGCACAGATACGCAGTATTTT.

This clone was found a few times. The rearrangement links TRBV29-1 to TRBJ2-5; TRBD2 matches 7 bases. The germline V gene has CDR1 SQVTM and CDR2 ANQGSEA. This CDR3 is 13 amino acids long. With 6 bases clipped from V and 5 bases from J, the junction kept 9 bases outside the gene matches. This chain's CDR3 is CSVGLNLRETQYF. The CDR3 nucleotides read TGCAGCGTGGGACTAAACCTAAGGGAGACCCAGTACTTC. Full variable domain (remainder filled in from reference TRBV29-1 and TRBJ2-5): SAVISQKPSRDICQRGTSLTIQCQVDSQVTMMFWYRQQPGQSLTLIATANQGSEATYESGFVIDKFPISRPNLTFSTLTVSNMSPEDSSIYLCSVGLNLRETQYFGPGTRLLVL.

The rearrangement joins TRBV28 to TRBJ2-1; 7 bases match TRBD1. The V segment lost 6 bases and the J segment 1 base; nucleotides outside the gene matches: 9. The CDR3 loop spans 16 amino acids. Germline V gives CDR1 MDHEN, CDR2 SYDVKM. The CDR3 DNA is TGTGCCAGCAGCCCTGTGACAGGGTGGTCCTACAATGAGCAGTTCTTC. As protein: CASSPVTGWSYNEQFF.

The V call is TRBV29-1, the J call TRBJ1-1; no clear D. Per germline, CDR1 SQVTM and CDR2 ANQGSEA. This CDR3 has 13 amino acids. Between the trimmed V and J ends, which lost 4 bases and 4 bases, there was a span of 13 bases. DNA of the CDR3: TGCAGCGTTGGTATTCGCGAGGGCACTGAAGCTTTCTTT. This sequence encodes CSVGIREGTEAFF.

This chain uses TRBV27 with TRBJ2-2, with D hard to call. The CDR3 covers 14 residues. V gave up 1 base and J gave up 7 bases, with 10 bases separating them. Germline CDR1 and CDR2: MNHEY and SMNVEV (reference sequence). For the CDR3, the DNA is TGTGCCAGCAGTTTATGGCCCCCAGACGGGGAGCTGTTTTTT. It is translated as CASSLWPPDGELFF.

The genes are TRBV10-3 and TRBJ2-3; 14 positions agree with TRBD2. The CDR3 extends over 17 amino acids. Germline V gene data show CDR1 as ENHRY and CDR2 as SYGVKD. After removal of 5 bases from V and 1 base from J, the junction contained 5 bases not matched to a gene. The CDR3 DNA is TGTGCCATCAGTAGGGGACTAGCGGGAGTGGGCACAGATACGCAGTATTTT. This gives the protein CAISRGLAGVGTDTQYF.

This clone was found a few times. The rearrangement links TRBV18 to TRBJ1-2; D ambiguous. CDR1 and CDR2 (germline): KGHSH, LQKENI. V was cut by 4 bases and J by 8 bases, with 17 bases left in between. CDR3 size: 14 residues. The DNA for the CDR3 is TGTGCCAGCTCACTTCCCTCGGTAGGGAGAGGCTACACCTTC. Its translation is CASSLPSVGRGYTF.

With respect to this clone: In the same sample, other DNA sequences code for this CDR3. The genes are TRBV4-3 and TRBJ2-7; 8 bases align to TRBD1. CDR3 size: 15 residues. Trimming took 1 base from V and 4 from J; bases not matched to a gene: 6. CDR1 and CDR2 from the germline V gene are LGHNA and YSLEER. Here the CDR3 reads CASSQVQGAAYEQYF. CDR3 nucleotides: TGCGCCAGCAGCCAAGTCCAGGGGGCGGCATACGAGCAGTACTTC.